This passage covers 26 T cell receptor beta chains from one sample sequenced in a study of OX40 agonist ivuxolimab in advanced cancers. Sequencing was performed with immunoSEQ multiplex PCR; in TCRdb, only in-frame clones are kept and a portion is missing. The sample shows just over 95,000 clones, approximately 86% of them seen only once. Material: CD4+ or CD8+ T cells sorted from blood, obtained in a trial of the OX40 agonist ivuxolimab. These receptors all come from an adult with an advanced solid tumor such as melanoma, head and neck, liver or kidney cancer.

This chain joins TRBV25-1 and TRBJ2-1, with a tentative D call TRBD1 (6 bases). The CDR3 is 14 amino acids. Germline values: CDR1 MGHDK, CDR2 SYGVNS. Deletions cut 1 base from V and 5 bases from J, with 9 bases between. The CDR3 bases are TGTGCCAGCAGTGAATTAGGACAGAACAATGAGCAGTTCTTC. Translation: CASSELGQNNEQFF. Complete variable domain (other parts from reference TRBV25-1 and TRBJ2-1): EADIYQTPRYLVIGTGKKITLECSQTMGHDKMYWYQQDPGMELHLIHYSYGVNSTEKGDLSSESTVSRIRTEHFPLTLESARPSHTSQYLCASSELGQNNEQFFGPGTRLTVL.

The V gene is TRBV6-1, the J gene TRBJ2-3; a possible D gene is TRBD1 (6 bases). The CDR3 is 15 residues long. V gave up 6 bases and J gave up 5 bases, with 18 bases separating them. Germline V gene lookup returns CDR1 MNHNS and CDR2 SASEGT. CDR3 region: CASRDNNRVRDTQYF. Here the CDR3 DNA reads TGTGCCAGCAGGGATAACAACAGGGTTAGAGATACGCAGTATTTT.

V and J are TRBV14 and TRBJ2-3; D may be TRBD2 (6 bases). CDR3 length: 14 residues. The V and J ends lost 4 bases and 8 bases respectively, with 16 bases between them. Germline CDR1 and CDR2: SGHDN and FVKESK. CDR3 coding DNA: TGTGCCAGCAGCCGGGGGGAGCTCCGGGGTACGCAGTATTTT. Encoded protein: CASSRGELRGTQYF.

The J gene is TRBJ2-1, the V gene TRBV27, with 9 bases aligning to TRBD2. The germline V gene has CDR1 MNHEY and CDR2 SMNVEV (reference sequence). CDR3 length: 14 amino acids. The V gene end was trimmed by 3 bases and the J gene end by 8 bases; junction bases not matched to a gene: 5. DNA of the CDR3: TGTGCCAGCAGTTTGCTTAGCGGGAGCTATGAGCAGTTCTTC. Protein sequence: CASSLLSGSYEQFF.

The chain joins TRBV7-9 to TRBJ1-1; possibly TRBD1 for D (6 bases). The CDR3 covers 12 residues. Deletions cut 5 bases from V and 6 bases from J, with 10 bases between. Germline V gene lookup returns CDR1 SEHNR and CDR2 FQNEAQ (reference sequence). The CDR3 is CASSPRTAEAFF. Written as DNA, the CDR3 is TGTGCCAGCAGCCCCCGGACAGCTGAAGCTTTCTTT.

The chain is built from TRBV6-6 and TRBJ2-2, with 9 positions matching TRBD1. Germline CDR1 reads MNHNY; CDR2 reads SVGAGI (reference sequence). The J segment lost 6 bases and the V segment lost 4 bases, leaving 9 bases of the junction unmatched. The CDR3 spans 16 residues. CDR3 residues: CASSSTGTGRSGELFF. The CDR3 DNA follows: TGTGCCAGCAGTTCCACCGGGACAGGGAGGTCCGGGGAGCTGTTTTTT.

The chain joins TRBV11-3 to TRBJ2-1; tentative D call: TRBD2 (6 bases). CDR1 and CDR2 from the germline V gene are SGHNT and YENEEA. CDR3 length: 14 residues. V lost 1 base, J lost 4 bases, and 8 bases lay in between. CDR3 sequence: CASSLAGAYNEQFF. For the CDR3, the DNA is TGTGCCAGCAGCTTAGCGGGAGCTTACAATGAGCAGTTCTTC.

The chain recombines TRBV5-6 with TRBJ2-7; 8 bases are shared with TRBD2. The junction had 13 bases not matched to a gene; V was cut back by 3 bases and J by 5 bases. Germline V gene lookup returns CDR1 SGHDT and CDR2 YYEEEE. This CDR3 region has 16 residues. The CDR3 coding sequence is TGTGCCAGCAGCTCACAACCGGGACTAGTTCTCGACGAGCAGTACTTC. It specifies CASSSQPGLVLDEQYF.

This rearrangement joins TRBV11-2 to TRBJ2-7, with D maybe TRBD1 (6 bases). CDR1 is SGHAT and CDR2 is FQNNGV in the germline V gene. The CDR3 sequence is 14 residues long. The V gene lost 3 bases and the J gene lost 3 bases, with 12 bases spanning the gap. The CDR3 loop reads CASSFGGGGYEQYF. Written as DNA, the CDR3 is TGTGCCAGCAGCTTTGGGGGCGGCGGCTACGAGCAGTACTTC.

This clone was counted between two and nine times. In DNA, the CDR3 is TGTGCCAGCAGCCTCTCCGGGACAGCCTCCTACGAGCAGTACTTC. Encoded protein: CASSLSGTASYEQYF. The rearrangement uses TRBV6-5 and TRBJ2-7; 7 positions match TRBD1. The CDR3 runs to 15 residues. Germline values: CDR1 MNHEY, CDR2 SVGAGI. V dropped 6 bases and J dropped 0; count of bases not matched to a gene: 8.

This clone was observed a handful of times. CDR3 bases: TGTGCCAGCAGCCAAGAAGCACAGGGGAACGAGCAGTACTTC. Its protein is CASSQEAQGNEQYF. The J gene is TRBJ2-7, the V gene TRBV4-2; TRBD1 agrees at 7 bases. Trimming took 0 bases from V and 5 from J; bases not matched to a gene: 4. CDR3 length equals 14 residues. CDR1 LGHNA and CDR2 YNFKEQ come from the germline V gene.

J is TRBJ2-3 and V is TRBV7-8, with 7 nucleotides matching TRBD2. Germline V gene data show CDR1 as SGHVS and CDR2 as FQNEAQ. V dropped 3 bases and J dropped 3; count of bases not matched to a gene: 6. The CDR3 consists of 15 residues. In DNA, the CDR3 is TGTGCCAGCAGCTTGGTGGGAGGGCCAACAGATACGCAGTATTTT. This encodes CASSLVGGPTDTQYF.

Comment on this clone: At one boundary the junction diverges from the germline segment, which might be a read error. The chain recombines TRBV7-7 with TRBJ2-3; no clear D. CDR3 length equals 13 residues. Germline CDR1 is SSHAT and CDR2 is FNYEAQ (reference sequence). CDR3 sequence (DNA): TGTGCTAGCAGCTCAGGCAGGACGGATACGCAGTATTTT. It is translated as CASSSGRTDTQYF.

The chain is built from TRBV19 and TRBJ2-7; 7 bases are shared with TRBD1. The junction had 4 bases not matched to a gene; V was cut back by 4 bases and J by 1 base. This CDR3 contains 14 residues. Looked up from germline, CDR1 is LNHDA and CDR2 is SQIVND (reference sequence). The CDR3 sequence: CASSRGQNSYEQYF. Written as DNA, the CDR3 is TGTGCCAGTAGTAGGGGACAGAATTCCTACGAGCAGTACTTC. Combining the CDR3 with reference TRBV19 and TRBJ2-7 gives the whole variable domain DGGITQSPKYLFRKEGQNVTLSCEQNLNHDAMYWYRQDPGQGLRLIYYSQIVNDFQKGDIAEGYSVSREKKESFPLTVTSAQKNPTAFYLCASSRGQNSYEQYFGPGTRLTVT.

The V call is TRBV9, the J call TRBJ2-6; D possibly uses TRBD1 or TRBD2 (7 bases each). Looked up from germline, CDR1 is SGDLS and CDR2 is YYNGEE. The ends were cut back, 2 bases at V and 4 bases at J, with 19 bases in the middle. The CDR3 has 18 amino acids. The CDR3 loop reads CASSVKPRGGSGANVLTF. The CDR3 region has the DNA TGTGCCAGCAGCGTGAAGCCCAGGGGGGGATCCGGGGCCAACGTCCTGACTTTC. Using reference TRBV9 and TRBJ2-6 for the parts outside the CDR3, the full variable domain is DSGVTQTPKHLITATGQRVTLRCSPRSGDLSVYWYQQSLDQGLQFLIQYYNGEERAKGNILERFSAQQFPDLHSELNLSSLELGDSALYFCASSVKPRGGSGANVLTFGAGSRLTVL.

This rearrangement joins TRBV11-2 to TRBJ2-3, with D tentatively TRBD2 (6 bases). The germline V gene encodes CDR1 SGHAT and CDR2 FQNNGV. The CDR3 sequence is 14 residues long. V lost 2 bases to trimming and J lost 6 bases, with 12 bases between them. This CDR3 is CASSLTGDSDTQYF. The CDR3 nucleotides are TGTGCCAGCAGCTTAACCGGGGACTCCGATACGCAGTATTTT.

V gene TRBV6-5 combines with J gene TRBJ1-4; D gene uncertain. CDR1 MNHEY and CDR2 SVGAGI come from the germline V gene. This CDR3 has 15 amino acids. Trimming shortened V by 2 bases and J by 5 bases, and 12 bases separated the two germline ends. Written as DNA, the CDR3 is TGTGCCAGCAGTTACGCACCGGGGTCGAATGAAAAACTGTTTTTT. Protein: CASSYAPGSNEKLFF.

The chain links TRBV29-1 to TRBJ2-1; a weak D match, TRBD2 (5 bases). CDR3 size: 12 residues. V dropped 2 bases and J dropped 6 bases, with 8 bases sitting between them. CDR1 and CDR2 from the germline V gene are SQVTM and ANQGSEA. In DNA, the CDR3 is TGCAGCGTTGAAAGAGGGAGCAATGAGCAGTTCTTC. The encoded protein is CSVERGSNEQFF.

The chain carries TRBV19 and TRBJ2-7; possibly TRBD1 for D (5 bases). V was trimmed by 2 bases and J by 0 bases, leaving 8 bases between them. The length of the CDR3 is 14 residues. The germline gives CDR1 LNHDA, CDR2 SQIVND (reference sequence). In DNA, the CDR3 is TGTGCCAGTAGTATATCAGACAGCTCCTACGAGCAGTACTTC. Residues: CASSISDSSYEQYF. Full variable domain (rest looked up from reference TRBV19 and TRBJ2-7): DGGITQSPKYLFRKEGQNVTLSCEQNLNHDAMYWYRQDPGQGLRLIYYSQIVNDFQKGDIAEGYSVSREKKESFPLTVTSAQKNPTAFYLCASSISDSSYEQYFGPGTRLTVT.

This sequence joins TRBV7-9 and TRBJ2-7; the D is unclear. The CDR3 spans 12 residues. The germline gives CDR1 SEHNR, CDR2 FQNEAQ (reference sequence). V was clipped by 3 bases and J by 4 bases, with 7 bases between them. The CDR3, as DNA: TGTGCCAGCAGCTTTGGAGCATACGAGCAGTACTTC. Translation gives CASSFGAYEQYF.

The chain couples TRBV9 to TRBJ2-1; 8 bases match TRBD2. CDR3 size: 16 residues. Looked up from germline, CDR1 is SGDLS and CDR2 is YYNGEE. The V and J ends lost 0 bases and 6 bases, in that order; junction bases with no gene match: 8. CDR3 sequence: CASSVGPGGPFNEQFF. The CDR3 DNA sequence: TGTGCCAGCAGCGTAGGGCCGGGAGGGCCTTTCAATGAGCAGTTCTTC.

The V gene is TRBV30, the J gene TRBJ2-2, with 7 bases lining up with TRBD1. The CDR3 runs 15 residues. V lost 4 bases, J lost 7 bases, and 12 bases stayed unmatched. Germline loops: CDR1 GTSNPN, CDR2 SVGIG (reference sequence). The chain's CDR3 is CAWTIDQQGLGELFF. CDR3 coding DNA: TGTGCCTGGACAATCGACCAACAGGGGCTCGGGGAGCTGTTTTTT.

The genes are TRBV7-9 and TRBJ1-2; the D gene is possibly TRBD1 (5 bases). V lost 1 base to trimming and J lost 0 bases, with 6 bases between them. The CDR3 length is 14 residues. CDR1 is SEHNR, CDR2 FQNEAQ, per germline (reference sequence). The CDR3 here is CASSLEGANYGYTF. The CDR3 DNA is TGTGCCAGCAGCTTAGAAGGGGCTAACTATGGCTACACCTTC.

This sequence joins TRBV28 and TRBJ2-2, with 9 nucleotides matching TRBD2. V was pared by 4 bases and J by 2 bases, with 8 bases of the junction left unmatched. CDR3 length: 17 residues. CDR1 is MDHEN and CDR2 is SYDVKM in the germline V gene. This CDR3 reads CASSSQFSGRNTGELFF. For the CDR3, the DNA is TGTGCCAGCAGTTCCCAGTTTAGCGGGAGAAACACCGGGGAGCTGTTTTTT.

The chain has TRBV28 and TRBJ2-2; no clear D. CDR1 MDHEN and CDR2 SYDVKM come from the germline V gene. V shed 7 bases and J shed 0 bases, with 6 bases lying between them. The CDR3 is 13 residues long. CDR3 nucleotides: TGTGCCAGCACTGTCCCGAACACCGGGGAGCTGTTTTTT. Residues: CASTVPNTGELFF.

V and J are TRBV19 and TRBJ1-3, with unresolved D. The germline V gene has CDR1 LNHDA and CDR2 SQIVND (reference sequence). CDR3 size: 14 residues. Trimming removed 6 bases from V and 2 bases from J, with 11 bases in between. The CDR3 protein is CASRRFGAGNTIYF. As DNA, the CDR3 is TGTGCCAGTAGACGGTTTGGCGCTGGAAACACCATATATTTT.